This T cell receptor beta chain derives from a study of blood T cell repertoires in COVID-19 (dated by TCRdb to about 2020). Looking at the study overall: Samples from collaborators originated in the United States, Italy and Spain and spanned both the acute and convalescent phases of COVID-19. The material from the prospective study consisted of cDNA or gDNA derived from T cells, B-cell-depleted T cells, or PBMCs. Subjects who had been exposed to COVID-19, were actively infected with it, or had recovered from it provided the deeply sampled blood TCRbeta repertoires that made up the dataset. The samples were drawn from two sources: the first 160 participants of the ongoing ImmuneRACE study, and 950 to 1,500 subjects contributed by 6 global collaborators. A freely available public database, intended as a resource for researchers studying the immune response to SARS-CoV-2, is where the repertoires were released. Where HLA class I and class II types were available, the types were taken from metadata supplied by the sample provider, not from assay-based typing. Nearly every sample came with metadata listing a de-identified subject ID, COVID-19 status, age in years and sex.

This clone has only a few counts. Its antigen is still unknown. One base away there is no much larger clone; base qualities are not given. The germline V gene gives CDR1 as SGDLS and CDR2 as YYNGEE. The CDR3 starts with the cysteine, ends with the phenylalanine, and has 15 residues. The only DNA kept is the CDR3, 45 bases in frame from the first base. From V the trimming removes 5 bases and from J it removes 4 bases, while the gene matches leave 6 bases of the junction unaccounted for. General conclusions and limits of the study: How much clinical and demographic metadata was included differed by source and by participant, and the metadata was provided uncurated.

TCRbeta CDR3 regions were amplified from genomic DNA using the immunoSEQ Assay, a bias-controlled multiplex PCR. The study's own analysis went as follows. The number of nucleated cells in each sample was estimated from the amplification of reference gene primers within the assay. To quantify the absolute abundance of each unique TCRbeta CDR3 rearrangement, sequence reads were collapsed and filtered. For each sample, productive Simpson clonality was calculated as the square root of Simpson's diversity index over productive rearrangements. The table comes from immuneACCESS by way of TCRdb, which keeps in-frame sequences with V and J called. Part of the clones is missing from these tables; in studies checked, under half for an unresolved V gene and the rest for unknown reasons. V, J and clone size are taken as reported in that table, and D and trimming were inferred from the DNA itself. The sample has roughly 130,000 clones on record, 80% to 90% of them singletons. Clones ranked in the top ten supply more than 3.5% of the sample.

Collaborating institutions collected whole blood in K2EDTA tubes following their own protocols. For TCRbeta analysis, collaborators shipped samples as frozen whole blood, isolated PBMCs, or DNA extracted from either of those sample types. The source material was peripheral blood. The chain is made from TRBV9 and TRBJ1-5; TRBD1 matches 10 bases in the middle. This clonotype was sampled from a woman between 55 and 75 years old with acute or convalescent COVID-19. The CDR3 here reads CASSAGTGVNQPQHF. Here is the DNA: TGTGCCAGCAGTGCCGGGACAGGGGTTAATCAGCCCCAGCATTTT. Reference TRBV9 and TRBJ1-5 proteins supply the regions before and after the CDR3; the full variable domain is: DSGVTQTPKHLITATGQRVTLRCSPRSGDLSVYWYQQSLDQGLQFLIQYYNGEERAKGNILERFSAQQFPDLHSELNLSSLELGDSALYFCASSAGTGVNQPQHFGDGTRLSIL.